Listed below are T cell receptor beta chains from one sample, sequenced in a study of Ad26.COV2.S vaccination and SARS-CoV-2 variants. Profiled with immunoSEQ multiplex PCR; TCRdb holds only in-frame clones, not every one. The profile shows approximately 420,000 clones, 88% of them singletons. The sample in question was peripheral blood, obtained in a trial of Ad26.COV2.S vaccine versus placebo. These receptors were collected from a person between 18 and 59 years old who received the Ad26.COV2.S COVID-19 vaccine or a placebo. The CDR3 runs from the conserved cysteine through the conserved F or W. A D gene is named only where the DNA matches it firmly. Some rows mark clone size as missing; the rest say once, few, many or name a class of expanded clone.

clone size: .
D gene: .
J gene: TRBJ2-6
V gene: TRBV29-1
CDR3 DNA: TGCAGCGTTGAAGGGGCCCCTGGGGCCAACGTCCTGACTTTC
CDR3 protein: CSVEGAPGANVLTF

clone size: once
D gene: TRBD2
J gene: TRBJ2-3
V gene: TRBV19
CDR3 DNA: TGTGCCAGTAGTATCCAGACTAGCGCTGATACGCAGTATTTT
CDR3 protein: CASSIQTSADTQYF

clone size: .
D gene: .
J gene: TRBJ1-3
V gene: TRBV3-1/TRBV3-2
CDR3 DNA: TGTGCCAGCAGCCGGCCGGGGTCTGGAAACACCATATATTTT
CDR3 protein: CASSRPGSGNTIYF

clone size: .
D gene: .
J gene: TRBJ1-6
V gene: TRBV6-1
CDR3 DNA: TGTGCCAGCAGTGGACATTTAAGGTCCTATAATTCACCCCTCCACTTT
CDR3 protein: CASSGHLRSYNSPLHF

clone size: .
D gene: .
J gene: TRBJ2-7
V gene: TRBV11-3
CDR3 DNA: TGTGCCAGCAGTCCCCGGGATGCGGGGACCTACGAGCAGTACTTC
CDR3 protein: CASSPRDAGTYEQYF

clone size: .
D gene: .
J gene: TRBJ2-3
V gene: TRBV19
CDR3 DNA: TGTGCCAGTAGTCCCCGTGGGACCGTGGAACCCACAGATACGCAGTATTTT
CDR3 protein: CASSPRGTVEPTDTQYF

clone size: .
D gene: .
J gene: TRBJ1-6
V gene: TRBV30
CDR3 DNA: TGTGCCTGGAGTAAGGGAAACAATTCACCCCTCCACTTT
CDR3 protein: CAWSKGNNSPLHF

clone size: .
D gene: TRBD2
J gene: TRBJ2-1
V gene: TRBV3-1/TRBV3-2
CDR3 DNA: TGTGCCAGCAGCGCGGGGACTAGCGATGGCAATGAGCAGTTCTTC
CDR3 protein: CASSAGTSDGNEQFF

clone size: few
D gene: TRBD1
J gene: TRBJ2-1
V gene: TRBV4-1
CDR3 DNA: TGCGCCAGCAGCCAAGCGGGGCTTATAGGACAGGGATACAATGAGCAGTTCTTC
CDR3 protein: CASSQAGLIGQGYNEQFF

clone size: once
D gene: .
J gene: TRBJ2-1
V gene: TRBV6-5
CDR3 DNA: TGTGCCAGCAGTCGAGCGGCCTACAATGAGCAGTTCTTC
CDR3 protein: CASSRAAYNEQFF

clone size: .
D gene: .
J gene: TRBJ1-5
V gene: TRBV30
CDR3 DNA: TGTGCCTGGAGTGTCGGGGGGGAGGATCAGCCCCAGCATTTT
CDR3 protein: CAWSVGGEDQPQHF

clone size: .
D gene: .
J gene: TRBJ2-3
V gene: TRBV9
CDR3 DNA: TGTGCCAGCAGCGTAGTGGTTGTGGATACGCAGTATTTT
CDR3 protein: CASSVVVVDTQYF

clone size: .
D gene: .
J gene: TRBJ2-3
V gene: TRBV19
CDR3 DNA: TGTGCCAGTAGCCCTAGCACAGATACGCAGTATTTT
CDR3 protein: CASSPSTDTQYF

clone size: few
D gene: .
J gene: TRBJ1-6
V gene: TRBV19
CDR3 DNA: TGTGCCAGTAGTAAAAGGACAGAAAGGAATTCACCCCTCCACTTT
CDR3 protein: CASSKRTERNSPLHF

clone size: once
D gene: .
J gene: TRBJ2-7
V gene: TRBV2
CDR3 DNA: TGTGCCAGCAGTGTGAACTTGAGCTACGAGCAGTACTTC
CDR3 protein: CASSVNLSYEQYF

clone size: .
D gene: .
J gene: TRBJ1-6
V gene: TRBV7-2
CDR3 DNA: TGTGCCAGCAGCAACGACAGAGTCTATAATTCACCCCTCCACTTT
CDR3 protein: CASSNDRVYNSPLHF

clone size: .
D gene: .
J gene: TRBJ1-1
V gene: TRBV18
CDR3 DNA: TGTGCCAGCTCACCAATTAAGAACACTGAAGCTTTCTTT
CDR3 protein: CASSPIKNTEAFF

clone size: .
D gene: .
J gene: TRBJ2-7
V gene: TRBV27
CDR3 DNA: TGTGCCAGCAGTCCTGAGGGAGCGGTGGGCTACGAGCAGTACTTC
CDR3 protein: CASSPEGAVGYEQYF

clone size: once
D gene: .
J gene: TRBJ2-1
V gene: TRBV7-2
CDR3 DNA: TGTGCCAGCAGCTTAGACATTTCCTCCTACAATGAGCAGTTCTTC
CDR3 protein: CASSLDISSYNEQFF

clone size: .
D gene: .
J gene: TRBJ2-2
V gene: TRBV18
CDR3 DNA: TGTGCCAGCTCAGATTTCCGGGGGAGTAACACCGGGGAGCTGTTTTTT
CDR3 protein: CASSDFRGSNTGELFF

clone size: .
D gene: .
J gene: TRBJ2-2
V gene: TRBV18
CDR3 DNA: TGTGCCAGCTCACATCCCGGGACAGGGGAGCTGTTTTTT
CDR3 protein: CASSHPGTGELFF

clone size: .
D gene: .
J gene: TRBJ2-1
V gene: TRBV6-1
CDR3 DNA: TGTGCCAGCAGTGAAGCCGGGGGAAGCAATGAGCAGTTCTTC
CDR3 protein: CASSEAGGSNEQFF

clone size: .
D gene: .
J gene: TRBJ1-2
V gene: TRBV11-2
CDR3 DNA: TGTGCCAGCAGCTTAGTCCCTCGAGATACCTATGGCTACACCTTC
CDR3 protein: CASSLVPRDTYGYTF

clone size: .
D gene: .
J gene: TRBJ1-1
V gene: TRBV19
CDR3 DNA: TGTGCCAGTAGTATTTTGGTGGGGAACACTGAAGCTTTCTTT
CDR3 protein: CASSILVGNTEAFF

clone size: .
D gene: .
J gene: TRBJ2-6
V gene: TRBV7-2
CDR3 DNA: TGTGCCAGCAGCTTTGCTTCTGGGGCCAACGTCCTGACTTTC
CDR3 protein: CASSFASGANVLTF

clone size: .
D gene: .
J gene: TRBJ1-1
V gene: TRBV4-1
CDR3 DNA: TGCGCCAGCAGCACCAGCTGGAGCACTGAAGCTTTCTTT
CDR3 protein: CASSTSWSTEAFF

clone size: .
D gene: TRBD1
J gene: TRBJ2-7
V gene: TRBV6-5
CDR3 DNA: TGTGCCAGCAGTTACGCCGGGACAGCGTTCGGGCAGTACTTC
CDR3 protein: CASSYAGTAFGQYF

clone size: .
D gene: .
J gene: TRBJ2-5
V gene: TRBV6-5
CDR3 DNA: TGTGCCAGCAGTTACGGGCTAGCGAGCGCTGGAAAGACCCAGTACTTC
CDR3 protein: CASSYGLASAGKTQYF

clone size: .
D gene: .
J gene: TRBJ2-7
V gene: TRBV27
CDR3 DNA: TGTGCCAGCAGTTTCGGTTCCCAGTACGAGCAGTACTTC
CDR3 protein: CASSFGSQYEQYF